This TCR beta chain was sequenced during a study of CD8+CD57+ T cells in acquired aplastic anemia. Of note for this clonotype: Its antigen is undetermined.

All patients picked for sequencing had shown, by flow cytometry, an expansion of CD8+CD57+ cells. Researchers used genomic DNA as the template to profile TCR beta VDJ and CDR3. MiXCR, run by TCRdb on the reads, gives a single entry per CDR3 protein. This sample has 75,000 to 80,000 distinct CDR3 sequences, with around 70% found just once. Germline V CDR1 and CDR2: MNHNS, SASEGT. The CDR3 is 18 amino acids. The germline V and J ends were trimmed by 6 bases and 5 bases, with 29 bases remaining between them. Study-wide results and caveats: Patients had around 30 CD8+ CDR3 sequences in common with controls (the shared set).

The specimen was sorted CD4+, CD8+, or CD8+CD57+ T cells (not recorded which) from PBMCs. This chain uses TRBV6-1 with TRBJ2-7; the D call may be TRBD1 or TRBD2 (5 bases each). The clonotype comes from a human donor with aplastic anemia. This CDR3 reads CASRVGTPNMQESHEQYF. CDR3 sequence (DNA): TGTGCCAGCAGGGTCGGGACCCCAAACATGCAAGAATCCCACGAGCAGTACTTC.